This T cell receptor beta chain was captured by sequencing in a study of spatial heterogeneity in lung cancer. With V trimmed by 5 bases and J by 1 base, 5 bases remained unmatched. Germline values: CDR1 DFQATT, CDR2 SNEGSKA (reference sequence). CDR3 length equals 16 residues. In its sample, this clonotype is medium-sized (0.01 to 0.1%). In TCRdb, the 5' RACE reads were re-called with MiXCR into one record per CDR3 protein. The data contain more than 15,000 distinct CDR3 sequences, 20% to 25% of them singletons. Stated time point: sample taken at primary tumor resection. Unsorted tumor, nontumor lung tissue or cryopreserved PBMC supplied the whole RNA.

Source: PBMCs, taken at surgery. The rearrangement links TRBV20-1 to TRBJ2-1; TRBD2 matches at 13 bases. The receptor comes from a female donor with early-stage non-small cell lung cancer. For the CDR3, the DNA is TGCAGTGCTGGCGGGACTAGCGGGGAGTCCTACAATGAGCAGTTCTTC. Translating gives CSAGGTSGESYNEQFF.